This TCR beta chain was sequenced in a study of control samples from healthy donors and cancer patients. V lost 5 bases and J 4 bases, leaving 11 bases between the germline ends. Germline V gene data show CDR1 as SQVTM and CDR2 as ANQGSEA. The CDR3 length is 12 residues. TCRdb's table, derived via immunoSEQ multiplex PCR, lists solely in-frame clones and lacks some. The profile shows 120,000 to 150,000 clones, 80% to 95% of them singletons. The sequencing sample was made of blood. This sequence joins TRBV29-1 and TRBJ1-1, with unresolved D. The clonotype originates from a young man in good health. The CDR3 is CSVMPASTEAFF. The CDR3 DNA is TGCAGCGTTATGCCCGCGAGCACTGAAGCTTTCTTT.